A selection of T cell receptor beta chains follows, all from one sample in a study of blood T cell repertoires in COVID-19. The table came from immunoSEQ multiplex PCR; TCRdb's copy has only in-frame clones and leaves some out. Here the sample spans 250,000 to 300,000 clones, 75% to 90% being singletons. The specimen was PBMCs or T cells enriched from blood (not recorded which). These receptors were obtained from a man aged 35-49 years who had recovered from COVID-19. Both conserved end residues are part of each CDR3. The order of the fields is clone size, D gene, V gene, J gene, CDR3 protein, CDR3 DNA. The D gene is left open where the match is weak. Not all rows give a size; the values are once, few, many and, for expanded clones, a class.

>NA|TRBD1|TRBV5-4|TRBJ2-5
CASSSGTAKETQYF
TGTGCCAGCAGCTCCGGGACAGCAAAAGAGACCCAGTACTTC
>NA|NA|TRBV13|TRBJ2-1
CASSLGQGTHNEQFF
TGTGCCAGCAGCTTGGGACAAGGGACCCACAATGAGCAGTTCTTC
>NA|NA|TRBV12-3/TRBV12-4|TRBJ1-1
CASSYQGLTEAFF
TGTGCCAGCAGTTACCAGGGGTTAACTGAAGCTTTCTTT
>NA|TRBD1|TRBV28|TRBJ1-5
CASSSLGRTGALQPQHF
TGTGCCAGCAGTTCCCTGGGTAGGACAGGGGCTCTTCAGCCCCAGCATTTT
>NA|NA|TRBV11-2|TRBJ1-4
CASSPSTGNNEKLFF
TGTGCCAGCAGCCCATCTACCGGGAACAATGAAAAACTGTTTTTT
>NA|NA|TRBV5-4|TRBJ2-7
CASSSGSGSVYEQYF
TGTGCCAGCAGTTCCGGGTCGGGGTCCGTATACGAGCAGTACTTC
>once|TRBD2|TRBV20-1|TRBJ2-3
CSASVLAASTDTQYF
TGCAGTGCTAGTGTACTAGCGGCCAGCACAGATACGCAGTATTTT
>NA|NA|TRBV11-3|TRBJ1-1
CASNEGGTGAFF
TGTGCCAGCAACGAGGGGGGGACGGGAGCTTTCTTT
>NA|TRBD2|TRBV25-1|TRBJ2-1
CASSEMGSGRYNEQFF
TGTGCCAGCAGTGAAATGGGTAGCGGGAGGTACAATGAGCAGTTCTTC
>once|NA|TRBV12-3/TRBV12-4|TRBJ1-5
CAIGSSQSQPQHF
TGTGCCATAGGGTCTAGCCAGAGTCAGCCCCAGCATTTT
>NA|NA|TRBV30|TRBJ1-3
CAWSVREFSTIYF
TGTGCCTGGAGTGTAAGAGAATTTAGCACCATATATTTT
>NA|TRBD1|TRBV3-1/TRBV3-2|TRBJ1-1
CASSQGQGPEAFF
TGTGCCAGCAGCCAGGGACAGGGGCCTGAAGCTTTCTTT
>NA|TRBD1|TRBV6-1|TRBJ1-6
CASSATSPGTGGHYNSPLHF
TGTGCCAGCAGTGCCACTAGCCCCGGGACAGGGGGTCATTATAATTCACCCCTCCACTTT
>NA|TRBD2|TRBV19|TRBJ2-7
CASSIAGGYEQYF
TGTGCCAGTAGTATAGCGGGGGGGTACGAGCAGTACTTC
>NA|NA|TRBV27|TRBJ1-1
CASSSPARGHPEDTEAFF
TGTGCCAGCAGTTCCCCCGCCCGGGGACACCCCGAGGACACTGAAGCTTTCTTT
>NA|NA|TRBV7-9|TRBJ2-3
CASSSRGVVKGHRSDTQYF
TGTGCCAGCAGCTCGAGAGGTGTTGTCAAGGGGCACAGGTCAGATACGCAGTATTTT
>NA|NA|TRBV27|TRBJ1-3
CASSLWSRGKSSGNTIYF
TGTGCCAGCAGTTTGTGGTCCCGGGGGAAAAGCTCTGGAAACACCATATATTTT
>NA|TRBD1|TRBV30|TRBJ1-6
CAWSVGQGANSPLHF
TGTGCCTGGAGTGTAGGTCAGGGGGCAAATTCACCCCTCCACTTT
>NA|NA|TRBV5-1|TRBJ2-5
CASKPGGQNQETQYF
TGCGCCAGCAAGCCCGGCGGGCAGAACCAAGAGACCCAGTACTTC
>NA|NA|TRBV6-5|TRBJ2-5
CASSYGAIQETQYF
TGTGCCAGCAGTTACGGTGCGATACAAGAGACCCAGTACTTC
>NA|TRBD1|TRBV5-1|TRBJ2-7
CASSGTGGNGEQYF
TGCGCCAGCAGCGGGACAGGGGGCAATGGCGAGCAGTACTTC
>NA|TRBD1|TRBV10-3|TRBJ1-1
CAISGPGTGVRAFF
TGTGCCATCAGTGGACCCGGGACAGGGGTTAGGGCTTTCTTT
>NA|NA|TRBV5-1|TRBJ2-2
CASSLAVVMGSGGELFF
TGCGCCAGCAGCTTGGCCGTGGTGATGGGTTCGGGCGGGGAGCTGTTTTTT
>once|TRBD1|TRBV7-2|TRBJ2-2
CASSLGRTGNTGELFF
TGTGCCAGCAGCTTGGGTCGGACAGGGAACACCGGGGAGCTGTTTTTT
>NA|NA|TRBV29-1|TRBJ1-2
CSVDEDRHRNYGYTF
TGCAGCGTTGATGAAGACAGACATAGAAACTATGGCTACACCTTC
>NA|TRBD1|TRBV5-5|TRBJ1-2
CASEQGRYGYTF
TGTGCCAGCGAACAGGGGCGGTATGGCTACACCTTC
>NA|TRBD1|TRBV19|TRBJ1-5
CASSTRTGTSNQPQHF
TGTGCCAGTAGCACACGGACAGGGACGAGCAATCAGCCCCAGCATTTT
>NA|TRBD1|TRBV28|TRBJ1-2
CASRLGQGNYGYTF
TGTGCCAGCAGGCTGGGACAGGGAAACTATGGCTACACCTTC
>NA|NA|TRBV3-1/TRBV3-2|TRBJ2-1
CASSRGRGDKQFF
TGTGCCAGCAGCCGAGGGAGGGGGGATAAGCAGTTCTTC
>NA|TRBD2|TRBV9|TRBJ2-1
CASSVGGLAGVGYNEQFF
TGTGCCAGCAGCGTAGGGGGGCTAGCGGGAGTGGGGTACAATGAGCAGTTCTTC
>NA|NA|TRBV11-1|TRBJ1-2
CAHETGEKAGYTF
TGTGCCCACGAAACGGGGGAGAAGGCTGGCTACACCTTC
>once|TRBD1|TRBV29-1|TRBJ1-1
CSELRQGGHANTEAFF
TGCAGCGAACTCCGACAGGGGGGACATGCGAACACTGAAGCTTTCTTT
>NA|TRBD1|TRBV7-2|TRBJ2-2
CASSLSNRGSNTGELFF
TGTGCCAGCAGCTTATCGAACAGGGGGAGTAACACCGGGGAGCTGTTTTTT
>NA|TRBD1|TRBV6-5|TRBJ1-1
CASTRTGSNTEAFF
TGTGCCAGCACGAGGACAGGGTCGAACACTGAAGCTTTCTTT
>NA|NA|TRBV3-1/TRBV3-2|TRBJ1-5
CASSQGQSNQPQHF
TGTGCCAGCAGCCAAGGGCAGAGCAATCAGCCCCAGCATTTT
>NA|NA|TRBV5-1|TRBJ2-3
CASSWAGDGTDTQYF
TGCGCCAGCAGCTGGGCAGGGGATGGCACAGATACGCAGTATTTT
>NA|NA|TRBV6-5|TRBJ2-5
CASSYSIRETQYF
TGTGCCAGCAGTTACTCGATCCGGGAGACCCAGTACTTC
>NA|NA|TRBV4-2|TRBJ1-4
CASSQEEQAAWGEKLFF
TGTGCCAGCAGCCAAGAGGAACAGGCGGCTTGGGGTGAAAAACTGTTTTTT
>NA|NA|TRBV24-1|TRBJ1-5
CATSDRGSNQPQHF
TGTGCCACCAGTGACAGGGGCAGCAATCAGCCCCAGCATTTT
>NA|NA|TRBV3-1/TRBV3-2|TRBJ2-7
CASSQAQVYEQYF
TGTGCCAGCAGCCAAGCACAAGTCTACGAGCAGTACTTC